A selection of T cell receptor beta chains follows, all from one sample in a study of cytomegalovirus exposure and HLA in healthy donors. Clones were read by immunoSEQ multiplex PCR, and TCRdb kept only the in-frame ones, dropping some. The sample carries some 150,000 clones, approximately 84% recorded once. The sequenced sample consisted of PBMCs. These receptor sequences come from a woman younger than 30 in good health and CMV-seronegative. Each CDR3 is given with its conserved first and last residue. D genes are given only for firm matches. For some rows the clone size is stated as once, few or many, or as a class when expanded; others skip it.

abundance	d_gene	v_gene	j_gene	CDR3aa	CDR3nt
-	-	TRBV7-9	TRBJ2-5	CASSSPTAGGETQYF	TGTGCCAGCAGCTCCCCAACGGCAGGGGGGGAGACCCAGTACTTC
-	-	TRBV27	TRBJ1-5	CASMPREGQPQHF	TGTGCCAGCATGCCCAGGGAAGGTCAGCCCCAGCATTTT
-	-	TRBV11-3	TRBJ2-5	CASSLALEETQYF	TGTGCCAGCAGCTTAGCCCTTGAAGAGACCCAGTACTTC
few	-	TRBV7-2	TRBJ1-4	CASSPRQATNEKLFF	TGTGCCAGCAGCCCCAGACAGGCTACCAATGAAAAACTGTTTTTT
-	-	TRBV5-6	TRBJ1-5	CASISNQPQHF	TGTGCCAGCATAAGCAATCAGCCCCAGCATTTT
-	TRBD2	TRBV9	TRBJ2-3	CASSVADSGSADTQYF	TGTGCCAGCAGCGTAGCTGATAGCGGGAGTGCAGATACGCAGTATTTT
-	-	TRBV30	TRBJ2-5	CAWSRTPTQETQYF	TGTGCCTGGAGTAGAACCCCTACTCAAGAGACCCAGTACTTC
-	-	TRBV4-1	TRBJ1-1	CASSRQGYLVQTEAFF	TGCGCCAGCAGCCGGCAGGGTTATTTAGTACAGACTGAAGCTTTCTTT
-	-	TRBV5-1	TRBJ2-1	CASSFREGDNEQFF	TGCGCCAGCAGCTTTAGGGAGGGGGACAATGAGCAGTTCTTC
-	TRBD1	TRBV6-5	TRBJ2-1	CASSPGQGYNEQFF	TGTGCCAGCAGCCCCGGACAGGGATACAATGAGCAGTTCTTC
-	-	TRBV6-5	TRBJ2-1	CASSYSGLGSYNEQFF	TGTGCCAGCAGTTACTCGGGACTGGGCTCCTACAATGAGCAGTTCTTC
-	-	TRBV2	TRBJ1-5	CASSATRDQPQHF	TGTGCCAGCAGCGCCACACGGGATCAGCCCCAGCATTTT
few	-	TRBV27	TRBJ2-7	CASSFRGGWEQYF	TGTGCCAGCAGTTTCAGGGGTGGGTGGGAGCAGTACTTC
-	TRBD2	TRBV28	TRBJ2-7	CASSFRLAGGRYEQYF	TGTGCCAGCAGTTTTCGCCTAGCGGGAGGGCGGTACGAGCAGTACTTC
-	TRBD1	TRBV5-6	TRBJ2-7	CASSLWDRVWGEQYF	TGTGCCAGCAGCTTGTGGGACAGGGTCTGGGGCGAGCAGTACTTC
-	-	TRBV21-1	TRBJ2-3	CASSKALEGDHTQYF	TGTGCCAGCAGCAAAGCACTAGAGGGGGACCATACGCAGTATTTT
once	TRBD1	TRBV5-4	TRBJ2-3	CASSLDRGRGGADTQYF	TGTGCCAGCAGCTTGGACAGGGGGCGTGGGGGGGCAGATACGCAGTATTTT
-	TRBD2	TRBV29-1	TRBJ2-3	CSVVGGTDTQYF	TGCAGCGTTGTCGGGGGGACAGATACGCAGTATTTT
-	TRBD2	TRBV28	TRBJ2-3	CASSLLPSGDTDTQYF	TGTGCCAGCAGTTTATTGCCTAGCGGAGACACAGATACGCAGTATTTT
-	TRBD2	TRBV7-2	TRBJ2-7	CASSPSGTRFVQYF	TGTGCCAGCAGCCCATCAGGGACTAGATTCGTGCAGTACTTC
once	TRBD1	TRBV4-2	TRBJ2-5	CASSQQNRGLGETQYF	TGTGCCAGCAGCCAACAAAACAGGGGGCTAGGAGAGACCCAGTACTTC
-	TRBD2	TRBV5-6	TRBJ2-5	CASSFPSGGETQYF	TGTGCCAGCAGCTTTCCTAGCGGGGGGGAGACCCAGTACTTC
-	TRBD2	TRBV10-1	TRBJ2-3	CASKDSGVTDTQYF	TGCGCCAGCAAGGATAGCGGGGTCACAGATACGCAGTATTTT
-	-	TRBV19	TRBJ2-6	CASSYGSGANVLTF	TGTGCCAGTAGTTACGGCTCTGGGGCCAACGTCCTGACTTTC
-	TRBD1	TRBV7-6	TRBJ1-2	CASSGDRASYTF	TGTGCCAGCAGCGGGGACAGGGCCAGCTACACCTTC
-	TRBD2	TRBV19	TRBJ2-2	CASTPGLLAGRRTGELFF	TGTGCCAGTACCCCGGGATTATTAGCGGGGAGGAGAACCGGGGAGCTGTTTTTT
-	TRBD2	TRBV7-2	TRBJ2-7	CASRPPTSGGSYEQYF	TGTGCCAGCAGGCCCCCTACTAGCGGGGGGTCCTACGAGCAGTACTTC
-	TRBD1	TRBV5-1	TRBJ1-1	CASSWDPTGVGTEAFF	TGCGCCAGCAGCTGGGACCCCACAGGGGTAGGGACTGAAGCTTTCTTT
-	-	TRBV7-2	TRBJ1-1	CASRFDGQRAEAFF	TGTGCCAGCAGGTTCGATGGACAGCGCGCTGAAGCTTTCTTT
once	TRBD1	TRBV9	TRBJ2-5	CASSPEGAGKETQYF	TGTGCCAGCAGCCCCGAGGGGGCAGGGAAGGAGACCCAGTACTTC
-	TRBD1	TRBV14	TRBJ1-2	CASSQGGQGDGYTF	TGTGCCAGCAGCCAAGGCGGACAGGGCGACGGCTACACCTTC
-	-	TRBV4-2	TRBJ2-2	CASSQRGRGGVGTGELFF	TGTGCCAGCAGCCAACGAGGCAGGGGAGGGGTAGGCACCGGGGAGCTGTTTTTT
-	-	TRBV13	TRBJ2-7	CASSESRYRGSYEQYF	TGTGCCAGCAGCGAATCCCGGTACCGTGGCTCCTACGAGCAGTACTTC
-	-	TRBV7-8	TRBJ2-3	CASSSQRVYSTDTQYF	TGTGCCAGCAGCTCGCAGAGGGTCTATTCCACAGATACGCAGTATTTT
-	TRBD2	TRBV9	TRBJ2-2	CASSATSGGVIGELFF	TGTGCCAGCAGCGCGACTAGCGGGGGGGTCATCGGGGAGCTGTTTTTT
-	TRBD1	TRBV7-9	TRBJ1-1	CASRDRARRLASNTEAFF	TGTGCCAGCCGAGACAGGGCTAGGAGGTTGGCCTCGAACACTGAAGCTTTCTTT
-	-	TRBV4-3	TRBJ1-1	CASSQATGDTEAFF	TGCGCCAGCAGCCAAGCCACCGGGGACACTGAAGCTTTCTTT